The TCR beta chain described here comes from a study of cytomegalovirus exposure and HLA in healthy donors. Notes on the study in general: Later, an analysis showed that TCR beta chains associated with HLA were more clonally expanded than others that were equally common.

Regarding this clone: Its antigen remains unknown.

This CDR3 contains 15 residues. Germline V gene lookup returns CDR1 SEHNR and CDR2 FQNEAQ (reference sequence). V was shortened by 8 bases and J by 4 bases, with 15 bases between the two germline ends. The PCR used 60 Vbeta and 13 Jbeta primers. Generated by immunoSEQ multiplex PCR, the TCRdb table keeps only in-frame clones and is missing some. The data show roughly 100,000 clones, about three quarters seen once. The chain employs TRBV7-9 and TRBJ1-6; D is perhaps TRBD1 (6 bases). Sequences were obtained from PBMCs. The sequence was obtained from a woman aged 45-65 years in good health and CMV-seropositive. Here the CDR3 reads CASCNRDLYNSPLHF. CDR3 in DNA: TGTGCCAGCTGTAACAGGGATCTTTATAATTCACCCCTCCACTTT.